The 2 T cell receptor beta chains below come from one sample, sequenced in a study of molecular identifiers for immune sequencing clone quantification. TCRdb itself ran the PCR reads through MiXCR, one entry per CDR3 protein. The sample comprises 600,000 to 650,000 distinct CDR3 sequences, around 20% of which are singletons, and roughly 0.85% rests with the top ten. Sequenced material: naive CD8+ T cells from blood, with Jurkat cell RNA spiked in. The sample's subset: FACS-sorted CD8+CD4-CCR7+CD45RA+ naive T cells. These receptors came from a human donor in good health. Some libraries in this study had Jurkat cell RNA spiked in.

This chain connects TRBV12-5 to TRBJ2-5, with 7 nucleotides matching TRBD2. Trimming at V came to 5 bases and at J to 2 bases, leaving 11 bases not matched to a gene. Germline values: CDR1 LGHNT, CDR2 FRNRAP. CDR3 length: 16 residues. DNA for the CDR3: TGTGCTAGTGGTAGGTGGGGGGGGGGAGGTCAAGAGACCCAGTACTTC. Amino acids: CASGRWGGGGQETQYF.

This clonotype was counted at least ten times. The rearrangement links TRBV28 to TRBJ2-3, with 9 bases identical to TRBD2. Germline V gene data show CDR1 as MDHEN and CDR2 as SYDVKM. Losses at the gene ends were 4 bases for V and 6 bases for J; bases not matched to a gene: 5. This CDR3 has 14 amino acids. CDR3 amino acids: CASSSSGIGDTQYF. In DNA, the CDR3 is TGTGCCAGCAGTTCTAGCGGGATTGGGGATACGCAGTATTTT.